This T cell receptor beta chain comes out of a study of beta chain features in type 1 diabetes (dated by TCRdb to 2016 to 2019). About the study as a whole: Mean age, gender distribution, total cell number and subset yield were not different between patients and healthy donors. In the study, recently diagnosed type 1 diabetes patients and matched healthy donors were compared on the TCRB repertoires of their sorted circulating CD4+ T cell subsets. Across all samples, almost 110 million sorted cells were examined, and cell number per subset correlated strongly with RNA yield. Whereas all 30 or so donors provided naive and central memory subsets, regulatory and stem cell-like memory subsets were isolated from just 8 patients and roughly eight healthy donors. Broad study findings and their caveats: Fewer insertions and more nucleotide deletions at VDJ recombination sites were observed in patients with type 1 diabetes, implying thymic rearrangement abnormalities. The naive, central memory and regulatory TCRB repertoires appeared to resemble one another more closely among patients than among healthy donors. Only small numbers of individuals were included in the HLA sub-analyses, which left unresolved whether HLA type had any influence on TCRB rearrangement. In all four CD4+ subsets, TCRB CDR3 length was moderately but significantly shorter in type 1 diabetes patients. Because cDNA was sequenced instead of genomic DNA, highly expressing activated cells could be over-represented, though the groups showed no difference in activation or CD3 levels. Shorter templates might have been favored by PCR, but patient and control samples were amplified and corrected together, so both groups would have been affected equally by any skew.

Each donor gave one peripheral blood draw, averaging approximately 0.12 L, which was collected into heparinised tubes. Naive, central memory, regulatory and stem cell-like memory CD4+ T cells were sorted on a BD FACSAria II using a panel including CD45RO, CCR7, CD25, CD127, CD95 and CD27. All sorted populations exceeded 95% purity. Right away, PBMCs were isolated by Lymphoprep density gradient centrifugation and were stained directly, with no culture step. So that batch effects would be minimized, each experiment stained and sorted samples in pairs, pairing one healthy donor with one patient. This clone was seen a few times. Its antigen remains unidentified. It has no much larger one-base neighbor in the sample; base qualities were not kept. The entire isolated RNA was reverse transcribed using the High Capacity cDNA Reverse Transcription Kit, and thus expressed TCRB transcripts were sequenced. Deep immunoSEQ sequencing was performed on naive, central memory and regulatory T cell samples, with an average of roughly 3.3 million total reads per sample. Sorted cells were lysed in RLT buffer and RNA was extracted with DNase-treated RNeasy Micro or Mini kits, depending on cell number. To prevent cross-contamination, each cell subset was processed individually, whereas patient and healthy donor samples were processed jointly. Using the immunoSEQ multiplex PCR, TCRB sequences were amplified from cDNA into 87-bp fragments spanning the CDR3 region. The amplicons were sequenced using the Illumina HiSeq platform. On the authors' methods: Synthetic template baselines were used to correct PCR bias computationally, reads within Hamming distance 2 were collapsed, and singletons that could not be merged were discarded. By aligning reads against IMGT, V, D and J genes, CDR3 length, and insertions or deletions at six rearrangement sites were assigned. Within each subset, clonotype counts were normalized to sorted cell number, and only after that were true diversity and Gini coefficients computed with the tcR R package. The overlap coefficient, calculated on TCRB nucleotide sequences, was used to measure repertoire sharing. Out-of-frame TCRB sequences from naive cells were analyzed as a proxy for the pre-selection repertoire. The source is immuneACCESS, and TCRdb retained only in-frame sequences with V and J called. Part of the clones is not carried over; for the studies checked, unresolved V genes explain less than half of this, and the remainder is unexplained. The V and J calls and clone size come from that table; D and trimming were worked out from the DNA. Present in this sample are 200,000 to 250,000 clones, 9.6% of which were seen just once. Of the sample, around 0.037% is held by the ten largest clones.

The CDR3 spans 15 residues, from the cysteine through the phenylalanine. Only the CDR3 DNA is retained, 45 bases long and in frame from the first base. The germline V gene sets CDR1 to SGHDT and CDR2 to YYEEEE. V has 0 bases trimmed and J has 4 bases trimmed; junction bases matching no gene number 4. This clonotype was obtained from a woman between 18 and 29 years old in good health. This receptor chain uses TRBV5-6 and TRBJ2-1; 7 middle bases align to TRBD1. Sequencing used naive CD4+ T cells from blood. The intended sense of this specimen's cell subset or site label: true naive CD4+ T cells. The DNA reads as follows: TGTGCCAGCAGCTTGGGAGGGGGCCTTTACAATGAGCAGTTCTTC. Its translation reads: CASSLGGGLYNEQFF.